This T cell receptor (beta chain) was profiled in a study of T cell responses to AZD1222 COVID-19 vaccine. The assay was immunoSEQ multiplex PCR, and TCRdb's table has in-frame clones only and misses some. This sample has some 120,000 clones, with roughly nine tenths found just once. The CDR3 runs 15 residues. Germline assignment: CDR1 SGHTA and CDR2 FQGNSA. Trimming cost V 2 bases and J 3 bases, with 10 bases left between them. The source was peripheral blood, collected on day 0 of AZD1222 vaccination. This chain connects TRBV7-2 to TRBJ1-4; possibly TRBD1 for D (5 bases). This clonotype was sampled from an adult in good health. CDR3 sequence reads: CASSLSGGANEKLFF. CDR3 sequence (DNA): TGTGCCAGCAGCTTATCGGGGGGGGCTAATGAAAAACTGTTTTTT.